This T cell receptor beta chain was sequenced in a study of shared clonotypes between healthy human individuals (dated by TCRdb to about 2020). In terms of the full investigation: Three men and a couple of women, aged 18 to 49 years, made up the cohort. Per donor, three plates each were used for CD4 naive and CD4 memory, two for CD8 naive, and one for CD8 memory. To estimate repertoire size and how much clonotypes are shared between individuals, the study performed deep sequencing of blood TCR repertoires from a few healthy adults. Libraries were prepared and TCR repertoires were sequenced by different laboratories using diverse techniques, in order to increase sequencing depth and limit assay-specific biases. Between about 0.9 and 8.9 billion PBMCs per donor were obtained by leukapheresis.

Using the deep immunoSEQ assay, multiplex PCR amplified TCR CDR3 regions from genomic DNA. Extracted genomic DNA from each cell subset was distributed evenly across all wells of several immunoSEQ 96-well plates, and each plate was treated as a replicate. For sorted subsets, about 210 ng of genomic DNA, equivalent to some 33,000 T cell genomes, went into each replicate PCR. The purified libraries were quantified using a Qubit 3.0 fluorometer, sized with a Bioanalyzer 2100, and then quantified again using the KAPA Library Quantification kit. Every immunoSEQ 96-well plate was sequenced on a separate single-read 150-cycle Illumina NextSeq 550 flow cell. The source study handled its data this way. Because the immunoSEQ output held only junctional sequences and lacked quality scores, the filtering could not match the filtering applied to full-length reads. Sequences were annotated with PyIR, a Python wrapper for IgBLAST v1.9, and V/J genes and CDR3 were assigned using IMGT germline references. Reads were removed for weak V/J assignments (E-value above 1e-6), missing CDR3, stop codons, out-of-frame junctions, or ambiguous translated residues. A V3J clonotype was defined by an identical inferred V gene, J gene, and CDR3 amino acid sequence. Percentage overlap between repertoires was calculated by dividing the number of shared unique clonotypes by the size of the smaller repertoire. RTK rarefaction, the Chao1 estimator, and Recon v2.1 estimates of unobserved clonotypes were used to assess repertoire richness. Generation probabilities were computed with OLGA for all TCRbeta clonotypes obtained by the gDNA method from four donors. TCRdb obtained this table from immuneACCESS and retained in-frame rearrangements with V and J assigned. These tables miss some clones; where compared with another copy, unresolved V genes account for less than half of the shortfall, and the remainder is unexplained. Clonal size and the V and J genes are those of that table, whereas D and trimming came from the DNA. In this sample the table shows about 2.3 million clones, 85% to 95% of which occur a single time. The top ten constitute around 0.4% of the sample.

V sheds 5 bases and J sheds 8 bases, leaving 14 bases between their ends. The CDR3, from cysteine to phenylalanine, totals 13 residues. Only the CDR3 portion is preserved as DNA: 39 bases, with reading frame beginning at the first base. CDR1 and CDR2, looked up from the germline V gene (reference sequence), are SGHKS and YYEKEE. About this clone itself: Its antigen is unknown. Base qualities are not recorded, but no much larger clone differs from it by a single base.

Here is what the overall study found, with its caveats: Estimated clonotype richness was generally larger for naive than for memory subsets. Pairwise subsampling led to the expectation that sequencing depth would affect the degree of clonotype sharing among donors. Sampling was limited to blood, and TCR repertoires in tissue likely differ from TCR repertoires in blood. Approximately 5% of naive CD4, 3.5% of naive CD8, 2% to 2.5% of memory CD4, and 0.4% of memory CD8 clonotypes were shared across four donors. Incomplete sequencing was indicated by rarefaction of sorted-subset datasets, despite the large sequencing depth. Because the study included a small number of donors, the genetic and exposure-history diversity represented was limited. Compared with non-shared clonotypes, the clonotypes found in all four sorted-subset donors had higher generation probabilities.

Healthy HIV-negative adults with no recently reported acute infections or vaccinations were included as donors. Every donor was a Caucasian adult living in Nashville, Tennessee, USA. CD4+ T cells were enriched by magnetic negative selection; naive cells were then positively selected on CD45RA, and the negative fraction formed the memory subset. Blood was obtained by leukapheresis, after which PBMCs were separated by Ficoll-Histopaque density gradient centrifugation and cryopreserved in liquid nitrogen vapor phase. Purity and quantity of every magnetically sorted T cell population were checked by analytical flow cytometry. Each sorted fraction had its genomic DNA isolated and then quantified by UV absorbance on a Nanodrop 2000c.

The sequence derives from a man aged 18 to 29 in good health. Some clones in this sample may be carry-over from other donors' samples. The sample was naive CD4+ T cells from PBMCs. The cell subset or site label corresponds to: CD45RA+ positively selected. The chain employs TRBV5-5 and TRBJ2-1; the D segment could be TRBD1, given 6 matching bases. At the DNA level, the sequence is TGTGCCAGCAGACTGGCTGGGGGCCATGAGCAGTTCTTC. It codes for CASRLAGGHEQFF.